What follows are 8 T cell receptor beta chains derived from one specimen sequenced in a study of blood T cells in healthy people across ages. Next came a second PCR, run for about 7 to 11 cycles, which used a sample-barcoded 5' primer along with a J-beta primer mix. In TCRdb, the 5' RACE reads were re-called with MiXCR into one record per CDR3 protein. The sample has roughly 640,000 distinct CDR3 sequences; approximately 30% are singletons. Specimen: blood. The receptors stem from a woman at least 80 years old in good health.

In this sample, this clonotype turned up a few times. V is TRBV27 and J is TRBJ2-6; 12 bases are shared with TRBD1. Losses at the gene ends were 6 bases for V and 4 bases for J; bases not matched to a gene: 7. CDR1 MNHEY and CDR2 SMNVEV come from the germline V gene (reference sequence). The CDR3 totals 17 residues. CDR3 amino acids: CASSPGTGGSGANVLTF. Written as DNA, the CDR3 is TGTGCCAGCAGCCCCGGGACAGGGGGCTCCGGGGCCAACGTCCTGACTTTC.

The rearrangement uses TRBV18 and TRBJ2-5, with a possible D match to TRBD2 (6 bases). Germline V gene data show CDR1 as KGHSH and CDR2 as LQKENI. V gave up 2 bases and J gave up 5 bases, with 12 bases separating them. The CDR3 is 14 residues long. In DNA, the CDR3 is TGTGCCAGCTCACCAAGGAGGGACTGGGAGACCCAGTACTTC. Protein: CASSPRRDWETQYF. The full variable domain, with the rest looked up from reference TRBV18 and TRBJ2-5, is NAGVMQNPRHLVRRRGQEARLRCSPMKGHSHVYWYRQLPEEGLKFMVYLQKENIIDESGMPKERFSAEFPKEGPSILRIQQVVRGDSAAYFCASSPRRDWETQYFGPGTRLLVL.

This clonotype was seen ten or more times. This chain links TRBV20-1 with TRBJ1-2; D gene uncertain. Germline CDR1 and CDR2: DFQATT and SNEGSKA (reference sequence). The V gene lost 6 bases and the J gene lost 4 bases, with 15 bases spanning the gap. The CDR3 extends over 13 amino acids. For the CDR3, the DNA is TGCAGTGCCCTTGGCGGGGTTGGCTATGGCTACACCTTC. This translates into CSALGGVGYGYTF.

The rearrangement uses TRBV2 and TRBJ1-1; D may be TRBD1 (6 bases). The CDR3 is 14 residues long. Trimming took off 1 base at V and 6 bases at J, with 12 bases between the two ends. CDR1 is SNHLY and CDR2 is FYNNEI in the germline V gene. The CDR3 bases are TGTGCCAGCAGTGAAGTTCAGGGGCGGGCTGAAGCTTTCTTT. Its translation: CASSEVQGRAEAFF.

The chain uses TRBV6-5 and TRBJ2-1; no definite D call. The germline CDR1 and CDR2 sequences are MNHEY and SVGAGI. CDR3 length: 14 residues. The V gene lost 6 bases and the J gene lost 4 bases, with 13 bases spanning the gap. The CDR3: CASRYHGRYNEQFF. The DNA of the CDR3 is TGTGCCAGCAGGTACCACGGGCGGTACAATGAGCAGTTCTTC.

As for this clonotype: This sequence may be a read error, since a much larger clone differs from it by one base. V and J are TRBV7-8 and TRBJ2-1; 9 positions agree with TRBD2. Per the germline V gene, CDR1 is SGHVS and CDR2 is FQNEAQ. The CDR3 sequence is 16 residues long. CDR3 nucleotide sequence: TGTGCCGGCAGCTCCGCGCTAGCGGGGACCTACAATGAGCAGTTCTTC. Its translation: CAGSSALAGTYNEQFF. The full variable domain, in which reference TRBV7-8 and TRBJ2-1 provide the parts outside the CDR3, is GAGVSQSPRYKVAKRGQDVALRCDPISGHVSLFWYQQALGQGPEFLTYFQNEAQLDKSGLPSDRFFAERPEGSVSTLKIQRTQQEDSAVYLCAGSSALAGTYNEQFFGPGTRLTVL.

The J gene is TRBJ1-6, the V gene TRBV11-2, with a weak D call TRBD1 (6 bases). This CDR3 has 15 amino acids. Trimming cost V 4 bases and J 6 bases, with 13 bases left between them. In germline, CDR1 is SGHAT, CDR2 FQNNGV. The CDR3 sequence is CASSSQGYSNSPLHF. The CDR3 bases are TGTGCCAGCAGCTCCCAGGGGTACAGTAATTCACCCCTCCACTTT.

This clonotype was observed at least ten times. The chain has TRBV5-1 and TRBJ1-2; D is perhaps TRBD1 (6 bases). The CDR3 totals 14 residues. Germline V lookup: CDR1 SGHRS, CDR2 YFSETQ. With 0 bases removed from V and 8 bases from J, the gap between germline ends came to 14 bases. The CDR3 coding sequence is TGCGCCAGCAGCTTGGCGGGGGCCGGTTCGGGCTACACCTTC. It encodes CASSLAGAGSGYTF.